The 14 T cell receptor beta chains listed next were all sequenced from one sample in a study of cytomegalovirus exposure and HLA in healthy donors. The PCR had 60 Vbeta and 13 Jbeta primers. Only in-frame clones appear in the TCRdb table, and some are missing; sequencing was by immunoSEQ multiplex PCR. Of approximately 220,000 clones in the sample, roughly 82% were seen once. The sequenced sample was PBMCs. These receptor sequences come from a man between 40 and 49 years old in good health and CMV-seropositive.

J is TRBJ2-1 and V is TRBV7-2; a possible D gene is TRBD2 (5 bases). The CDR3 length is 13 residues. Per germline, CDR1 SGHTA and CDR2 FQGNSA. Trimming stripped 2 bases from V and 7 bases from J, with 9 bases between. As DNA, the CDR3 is TGTGCCAGCAGCTTATTTGGCGGGAATGAGCAGTTCTTC. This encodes CASSLFGGNEQFF.

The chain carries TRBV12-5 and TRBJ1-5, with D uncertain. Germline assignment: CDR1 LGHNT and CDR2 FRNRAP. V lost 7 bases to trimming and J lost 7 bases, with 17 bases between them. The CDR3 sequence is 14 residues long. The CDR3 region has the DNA TGTGCTAGTGCCTGGAGGGAAGTGGACCAGCCCCAGCATTTT. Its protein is CASAWREVDQPQHF.

As DNA, the CDR3 is TGCGCCAGCAGCCAAGAAGGTCTTAACAGACCCTCCTACGAGCAGTACTTC. This codes for CASSQEGLNRPSYEQYF. The chain employs TRBV4-1 and TRBJ2-7; D remains unclear. Germline CDR1 reads MGHRA; CDR2 reads YSYEKL. There are 17 residues in the CDR3. V was clipped by 0 bases and J by 0 bases, with 15 bases between them.

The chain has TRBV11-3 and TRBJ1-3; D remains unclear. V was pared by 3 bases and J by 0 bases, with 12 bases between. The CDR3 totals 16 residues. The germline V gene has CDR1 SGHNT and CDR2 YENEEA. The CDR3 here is CASSFRTDFSGNTIYF. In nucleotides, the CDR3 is TGTGCCAGCAGCTTCAGAACAGATTTCTCTGGAAACACCATATATTTT.

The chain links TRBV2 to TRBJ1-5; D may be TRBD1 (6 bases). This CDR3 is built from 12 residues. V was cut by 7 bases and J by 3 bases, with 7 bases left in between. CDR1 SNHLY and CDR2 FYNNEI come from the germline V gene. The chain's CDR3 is CASNRANQPQHF. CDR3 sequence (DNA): TGTGCCAGCAACAGGGCCAATCAGCCCCAGCATTTT.

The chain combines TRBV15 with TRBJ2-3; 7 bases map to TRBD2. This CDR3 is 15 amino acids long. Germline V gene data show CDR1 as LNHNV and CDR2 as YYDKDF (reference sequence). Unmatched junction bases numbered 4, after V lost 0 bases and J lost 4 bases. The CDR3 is CATSRDRAGADTQYF. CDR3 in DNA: TGTGCCACCAGCAGAGATAGGGCGGGAGCAGATACGCAGTATTTT. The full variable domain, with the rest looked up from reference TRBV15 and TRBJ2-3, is DAMVIQNPRYQVTQFGKPVTLSCSQTLNHNVMYWYQQKSSQAPKLLFHYYDKDFNNEADTPDNFQSRRPNTSFCFLDIRSPGLGDTAMYLCATSRDRAGADTQYFGPGTRLTVL.

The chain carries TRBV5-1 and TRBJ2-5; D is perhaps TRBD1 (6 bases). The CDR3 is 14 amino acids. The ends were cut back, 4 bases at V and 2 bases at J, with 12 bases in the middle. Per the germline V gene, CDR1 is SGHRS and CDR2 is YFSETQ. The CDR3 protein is CASSTGTIQETQYF. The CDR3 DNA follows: TGCGCCAGCAGCACGGGGACAATACAAGAGACCCAGTACTTC.

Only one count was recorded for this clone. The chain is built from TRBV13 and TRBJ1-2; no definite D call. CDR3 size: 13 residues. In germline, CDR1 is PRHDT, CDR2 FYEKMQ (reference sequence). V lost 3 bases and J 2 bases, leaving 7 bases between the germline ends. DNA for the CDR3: TGTGCCAGCAGCTTCGGGAAAAACTATGGCTACACCTTC. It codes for CASSFGKNYGYTF.

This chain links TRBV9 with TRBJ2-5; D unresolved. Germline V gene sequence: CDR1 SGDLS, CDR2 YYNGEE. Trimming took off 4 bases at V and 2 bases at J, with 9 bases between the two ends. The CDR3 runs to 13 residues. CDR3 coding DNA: TGTGCCAGCAGCCCGACAATTCAAGAGACCCAGTACTTC. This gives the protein CASSPTIQETQYF.

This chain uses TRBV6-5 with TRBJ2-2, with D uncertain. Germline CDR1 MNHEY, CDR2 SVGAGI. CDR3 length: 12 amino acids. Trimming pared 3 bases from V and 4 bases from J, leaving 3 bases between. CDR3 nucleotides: TGTGCCAGCAGTTATCTCACCGGGGAGCTGTTTTTT. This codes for CASSYLTGELFF.

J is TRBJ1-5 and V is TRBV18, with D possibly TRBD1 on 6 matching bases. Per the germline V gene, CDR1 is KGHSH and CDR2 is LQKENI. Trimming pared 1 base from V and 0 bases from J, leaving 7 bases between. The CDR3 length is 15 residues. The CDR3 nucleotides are TGTGCCAGCTCACCACGACAGGCTAGCAATCAGCCCCAGCATTTT. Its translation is CASSPRQASNQPQHF.

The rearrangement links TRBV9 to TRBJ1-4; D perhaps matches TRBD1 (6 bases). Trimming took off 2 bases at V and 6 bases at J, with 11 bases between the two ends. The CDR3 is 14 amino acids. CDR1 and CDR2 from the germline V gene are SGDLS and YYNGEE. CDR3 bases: TGTGCCAGCAGCGTTGGGGGGGCGGATGAAAAACTGTTTTTT. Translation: CASSVGGADEKLFF.

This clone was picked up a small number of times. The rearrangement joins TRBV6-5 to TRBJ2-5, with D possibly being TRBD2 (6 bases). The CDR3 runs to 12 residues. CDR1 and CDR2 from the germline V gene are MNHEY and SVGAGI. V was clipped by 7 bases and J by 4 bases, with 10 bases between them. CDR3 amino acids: CASTTAGETQYF. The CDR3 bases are TGTGCCAGCACCACAGCGGGAGAGACCCAGTACTTC.

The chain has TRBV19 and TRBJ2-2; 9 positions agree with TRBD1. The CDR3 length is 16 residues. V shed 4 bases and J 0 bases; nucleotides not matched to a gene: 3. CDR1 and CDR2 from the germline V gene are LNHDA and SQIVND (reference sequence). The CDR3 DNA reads TGTGCCAGTAGTAAAGACAGGGGGTCGAACACCGGGGAGCTGTTTTTT. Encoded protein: CASSKDRGSNTGELFF.